The 16 T cell receptor beta chains listed next were all sequenced from one sample in a study of glioma-infiltrating T cells. Using RNA template, CDR3s of TCR alpha and beta were amplified with iRepertoire arm-PCR. TCRdb redid the calling of the multiplex PCR reads with MiXCR, one entry per CDR3 protein. Of 400,000 or so distinct CDR3 sequences in the sample, around 45% were seen once. Material for sequencing was glioma tissue, nonneoplastic brain tissue, or PBMCs (not recorded which). These TCRs come from a human donor with low-grade glioma or glioblastoma, undergoing nonglioma brain surgery, or in good health (not recorded which).

With regard to this clonotype: A junction end diverges from the germline sequence, so it may reflect a read error. The chain combines TRBV7-9 with TRBJ2-2; weak D call: TRBD2 (6 bases). This CDR3 region has 13 residues. CDR1 SEHNR and CDR2 FQNEAQ come from the germline V gene (reference sequence). The CDR3 bases are TGTGCCAGCAGTCCAGCGAACAACGGGGGGCTGTTTTTT. It yields the protein CASSPANNGGLFF. Together with reference TRBV7-9 and TRBJ2-2, the CDR3 gives the full variable domain: DTGVSQNPRHKITKRGQNVTFRCDPISEHNRLYWYRQTLGQGPEFLTYFQNEAQLEKSRLLSDRFSAERPKGSFSTLEIQRTEQGDSAMYLCASSPANNGGLFFGEGSRLTVL.

The J gene is TRBJ1-2, the V gene TRBV18; D gene uncertain. The CDR3 sequence is 15 residues long. Germline assignment: CDR1 KGHSH and CDR2 LQKENI. V dropped 0 bases and J dropped 0 bases, with 8 bases sitting between them. The CDR3 coding sequence is TGTGCCAGCTCACCACCGGGCGCATCTAACTATGGCTACACCTTC. It encodes CASSPPGASNYGYTF. Full variable domain (outside the CDR3, taken from reference TRBV18 and TRBJ1-2): NAGVMQNPRHLVRRRGQEARLRCSPMKGHSHVYWYRQLPEEGLKFMVYLQKENIIDESGMPKERFSAEFPKEGPSILRIQQVVRGDSAAYFCASSPPGASNYGYTFGSGTRLTVV.

A remark on this clonotype: This may come from a read error, since a much larger clone is one base off. The chain couples TRBV27 to TRBJ2-1, with D perhaps TRBD1 or TRBD2 (7 bases each). Germline-derived CDR1 and CDR2 are MNHEY and SMNVEV (reference sequence). The CDR3 has 17 residues. The CDR3 DNA follows: TGTGCCTGCAGTTTCTCCACCTCGACTCGCAGGGGGGGTGAGCAGTTCTTC. It yields the protein CACSFSTSTRRGGEQFF.

Comment on this clonotype: A single base separates this from a much larger clone, so it may be a read error. CDR3 in DNA: TGTGCCAGCAGTCCAACCCCCCCGGGACAGGTTGATTGGGAGACCCAGTACTTC. It specifies CASSPTPPGQVDWETQYF. This chain uses TRBV27 with TRBJ2-5, with 8 bases aligning to TRBD1. This CDR3 has 18 amino acids. V shed 5 bases, J shed 5 bases, and the junction held 19 bases outside the gene matches. CDR1 MNHEY and CDR2 SMNVEV come from the germline V gene (reference sequence).

As for this clonotype: Just one base apart from a much larger clone, this may be a read error. The chain employs TRBV6-2 or TRBV6-3 and TRBJ2-2; tentatively, D is TRBD2 (7 bases). Per the germline V gene, CDR1 is MNHEY and CDR2 is SVGEGT. CDR3 length: 16 residues. The V end was cut by 8 bases, the J end by 2 bases, with 18 bases between. Here the CDR3 DNA reads TGTGCCAGCGGGGGCCTGACGGGAGGCAACACCGGGGAGCTGTTTTTT. It yields the protein CASGGLTGGNTGELFF.

As to this clonotype: A much larger clone sits a single nucleotide away, making a read error possible. The CDR3 DNA reads as TGTTCCAGCGGTAGGACTAGCGGGACGAAATCCTACGAGCAGTACTTC. Its translation: CSSGRTSGTKSYEQYF. V and J are TRBV27 and TRBJ2-7, with 12 bases identical to TRBD2. This CDR3 comprises 16 residues. Germline V gene sequence: CDR1 MNHEY, CDR2 SMNVEV (reference sequence).

Regarding this clonotype: A read error is possible here, since a much larger clone lies one base away. The chain is built from TRBV20-1 and TRBJ2-7, with a tentative D call TRBD1 (6 bases). The CDR3 contains 15 residues. Per the germline V gene, CDR1 is DFQATT and CDR2 is SNEGSKA (reference sequence). CDR3 region: CSARIQGSSSYEKYF. The DNA of the CDR3 is TGCAGTGCTAGGATACAGGGAAGTAGCTCCTACGAGAAGTACTTC.

The rearrangement joins TRBV5-4 to TRBJ2-7; tentative D call: TRBD1 (6 bases). The CDR3 runs to 15 residues. Deletions cut 0 bases from V and 3 bases from J, with 13 bases between. Germline V gene sequence: CDR1 SGHNT, CDR2 YYREEE (reference sequence). CDR3: CASSLDGGADYEQYF. Written as DNA, the CDR3 is TGTGCCAGCAGCTTGGATGGGGGCGCCGACTACGAGCAGTACTTC.

Of note for this clonotype: Just one base apart from a much larger clone, this may be a read error. The genes are TRBV6-2 or TRBV6-3 and TRBJ2-1; 7 bases map to TRBD2. The CDR3 is 16 residues long. Germline lookup yields CDR1 MNHEY and CDR2 SVGEGT. J lost 7 bases, V lost 5 bases, and 14 bases had no gene match. The CDR3 reads CASSGLGLGKQNEQFF. The CDR3 DNA reads TGTGCCAGCAGTGGCCTCGGACTAGGGAAACAGAATGAGCAGTTCTTC.

This clonotype showed up many times. The chain employs TRBV28 and TRBJ2-5, with 7 bases fitting TRBD1. Per the germline V gene, CDR1 is MDHEN and CDR2 is SYDVKM. This CDR3 is 15 amino acids long. J lost 1 base, V lost 4 bases, and 6 bases had no gene match. CDR3 loop: CASSSPGTAQETQYF. The CDR3 DNA follows: TGTGCCAGCAGTTCCCCTGGGACAGCCCAAGAGACCCAGTACTTC.

This clonotype appeared many times. This sequence joins TRBV6-6 and TRBJ2-1; D gene ambiguous. Germline V lookup: CDR1 MNHNY, CDR2 SVGAGI (reference sequence). Trimming removed 2 bases at V and 6 bases at J, with 14 bases between. The CDR3 is 15 residues long. The CDR3 spells CASSYGRAEGNEQFF. In DNA form, the CDR3 reads TGTGCCAGCAGTTACGGAAGAGCCGAAGGCAATGAGCAGTTCTTC.

This clonotype was seen once. V usage is TRBV29-1 and J usage is TRBJ2-5, with D possibly matching TRBD2 (6 bases). CDR1 is SQVTM and CDR2 is ANQGSEA in the germline V gene. The germline V and J ends were trimmed by 4 bases and 5 bases, with 11 bases remaining between them. The CDR3 is 12 residues long. The CDR3, as DNA: TGCAGCGTTGTTAAGGCGGGGGAGACCCAGTACTTC. It translates to CSVVKAGETQYF.

This clonotype was found many times. The V gene is TRBV27, the J gene TRBJ1-2; no clear D. Trimming left V 5 bases short and J 3 bases short, with 10 bases between. The CDR3 contains 13 residues. Germline V gene data show CDR1 as MNHEY and CDR2 as SMNVEV (reference sequence). CDR3 region: CASSPTVYYGYTF. CDR3 bases: TGTGCCAGCAGTCCCACCGTTTACTATGGCTACACCTTC.

The table lists this clonotype with a few counts. V is TRBV20-1 and J is TRBJ1-1; D gene ambiguous. Germline V gives CDR1 DFQATT, CDR2 SNEGSKA (reference sequence). V gave up 1 base and J gave up 11 bases, with 11 bases separating them. The CDR3 loop spans 11 amino acids. CDR3 region: CSARGGDTAFF. CDR3 DNA sequence: TGCAGTGCTAGAGGGGGTGATACGGCTTTCTTT.

This clonotype has more than one count but fewer than ten. This chain connects TRBV4-2 to TRBJ2-1; D perhaps matches TRBD1 (6 bases). Germline V lookup: CDR1 LGHNA, CDR2 YNFKEQ. V was cut by 2 bases and J by 8 bases, with 13 bases left in between. The CDR3 is made up of 14 amino acids. CDR3 coding DNA: TGTGCCAGCAGCCAAAACCCCCCAGGGGATGAGCAGTTCTTC. Its translation is CASSQNPPGDEQFF.

The J gene is TRBJ2-7, the V gene TRBV28; 12 nucleotides align to TRBD2. The germline CDR1 and CDR2 sequences are MDHEN and SYDVKM. V lost 4 bases and J lost 3; bases outside the gene matches: 13. The CDR3 sequence is 18 residues long. The CDR3 here is CASSYPLKGLAGLYEQYF. The CDR3 nucleotides read TGTGCCAGCAGTTACCCCCTGAAGGGACTAGCGGGCCTCTACGAGCAGTACTTC. The complete variable domain, with remaining parts taken from reference TRBV28 and TRBJ2-7, reads DVKVTQSSRYLVKRTGEKVFLECVQDMDHENMFWYRQDPGLGLRLIYFSYDVKMKEKGDIPEGYSVSREKKERFSLILESASTNQTSMYLCASSYPLKGLAGLYEQYFGPGTRLTVT.